Listed here are 17 T cell receptor beta chains from one sample, sequenced in a study of shared clonotypes between healthy human individuals. The data were produced by immunoSEQ multiplex PCR, yet TCRdb's version contains in-frame clones alone and is incomplete. The sample yields over a million clones, about 96% seen once. The sequenced material came from naive CD4+ T cells sorted from blood. The subset was: CD45RA+ positively selected. The receptors originated from a man aged 25-40 years in good health.

The table lists this clone with a count of one. The chain has TRBV27 and TRBJ2-1; 14 bases agree with TRBD2. The CDR3 contains 16 residues. Unmatched junction bases numbered 8, after V lost 6 bases and J lost 7 bases. Germline V gene lookup returns CDR1 MNHEY and CDR2 SMNVEV (reference sequence). The CDR3, as DNA: TGTGCCAGCAGCCCTCCGGGACTAGCGGGAGAGAATGAGCAGTTCTTC. As protein: CASSPPGLAGENEQFF.

V and J are TRBV19 and TRBJ2-1; 7 bases match TRBD2. Germline V gene data show CDR1 as LNHDA and CDR2 as SQIVND (reference sequence). The J segment lost 0 bases and the V segment lost 1 base, leaving 6 bases of the junction unmatched. The CDR3 contains 17 residues. The CDR3 reads CASSIAPRGSSYNEQFF. In DNA, the CDR3 is TGTGCCAGTAGTATAGCTCCGCGGGGGAGCTCCTACAATGAGCAGTTCTTC.

The V and J genes are TRBV7-8 and TRBJ2-7, with 12 bases that match TRBD2. Trimming took 4 bases from V and 4 from J; bases not matched to a gene: 8. The CDR3 has 16 residues. From germline, CDR1 is SGHVS and CDR2 FQNEAQ. The chain's CDR3 is CASSSEATSGRYEQYF. DNA of the CDR3: TGTGCCAGCAGCTCGGAGGCGACTAGCGGGAGATACGAGCAGTACTTC.

The chain uses TRBV21-1 and TRBJ2-2; the table names TRBD2, a call not compared with the DNA. TRBV21-1 is recorded as a pseudogene. The CDR3 has 18 amino acids. The chain's CDR3 is CASGTPGLAGGFAGELFF. CDR3 DNA sequence: TGTGCCAGCGGAACTCCGGGACTAGCGGGAGGGTTCGCCGGGGAGCTGTTTTTT.

The V call is TRBV28, the J call TRBJ1-5, with 9 bases identical to TRBD1. This CDR3 region has 16 residues. The J segment lost 7 bases and the V segment lost 5 bases, leaving 12 bases of the junction unmatched. From germline, CDR1 is MDHEN and CDR2 SYDVKM. The CDR3 spells CASSTYPDRGDQPQHF. In DNA form, the CDR3 reads TGTGCCAGCAGTACCTACCCGGACAGGGGCGACCAGCCCCAGCATTTT.

V gene TRBV5-1 combines with J gene TRBJ1-3; D ambiguous. V was pared by 5 bases and J by 0 bases, with 12 bases between. This CDR3 spans 15 amino acids. The germline V gene encodes CDR1 SGHRS and CDR2 YFSETQ. CDR3 nucleotide sequence: TGCGCCAGCAGACAAGCGGCCCACTCTGGAAACACCATATATTTT. This gives the protein CASRQAAHSGNTIYF.

This chain joins TRBV6-6 and TRBJ2-1; 9 bases are a match to TRBD2. The trim removed 2 bases at V and 0 bases at J, leaving 2 bases unmatched. The germline V gene has CDR1 MNHNY and CDR2 SVGAGI (reference sequence). CDR3 length: 16 residues. CDR3 residues: CASSYVSGSSYNEQFF. CDR3 DNA sequence: TGTGCCAGCAGTTACGTTAGCGGGAGCTCCTACAATGAGCAGTTCTTC.

The V call is TRBV5-6, the J call TRBJ2-3; the match to TRBD1 covers 12 bases. V dropped 3 bases and J dropped 2; count of bases not matched to a gene: 1. CDR1 is SGHDT and CDR2 is YYEEEE in the germline V gene. CDR3 size: 15 residues. The CDR3 spells CASSWDRGPTDTQYF. CDR3 nucleotide sequence: TGTGCCAGCAGCTGGGACAGGGGGCCCACAGATACGCAGTATTTT.

This clone was detected only a few times. The chain employs TRBV7-2 and TRBJ2-7; no firm D call. The end of the DNA is better explained by TRBJ2-4, so the J call may be wrong. CDR3 size: 12 residues. CDR1 is SGHTA, CDR2 FQGNSA, per germline. Written as DNA, the CDR3 is TGTGCCAGCAGCTCCTCCCCATCCATTCAGTACTTC. It specifies CASSSSPSIQYF.

This clone has a handful of counts. The V and J genes are TRBV28 and TRBJ1-1, with D perhaps matching TRBD1 (6 bases). Per the germline V gene, CDR1 is MDHEN and CDR2 is SYDVKM. V was shortened by 7 bases and J by 8 bases, with 14 bases between the two germline ends. This CDR3 region has 12 residues. The CDR3 DNA follows: TGTGCCAGCACCTTATCGGGACAAGAAGCTTTCTTT. This translates into CASTLSGQEAFF.

V is TRBV10-2 and J is TRBJ1-1, with D unresolved. V shed 4 bases and J shed 3 bases, with 9 bases lying between them. Germline-derived CDR1 and CDR2 are WSHSY and SAAADI. The CDR3 covers 13 residues. For the CDR3, the DNA is TGCGCCAGCAGTGTTAGGGAACACACTGAAGCTTTCTTT. It translates to CASSVREHTEAFF.

In the case of this clone: This specimen includes other DNA sequences encoding the same CDR3. The chain recombines TRBV9 with TRBJ2-1; no definite D call. V lost 0 bases and J 0 bases, leaving 7 bases between the germline ends. Germline V gene data show CDR1 as SGDLS and CDR2 as YYNGEE. The CDR3 extends over 15 amino acids. CDR3 sequence reads: CASSVEWSSYNEQFF. The CDR3 DNA reads TGTGCCAGCAGCGTAGAGTGGAGCTCCTACAATGAGCAGTTCTTC. Full variable domain (remainder filled in from reference TRBV9 and TRBJ2-1): DSGVTQTPKHLITATGQRVTLRCSPRSGDLSVYWYQQSLDQGLQFLIQYYNGEERAKGNILERFSAQQFPDLHSELNLSSLELGDSALYFCASSVEWSSYNEQFFGPGTRLTVL.

CDR3 in DNA: TGTGCCAGCAGCCGGGAGTACTATGGCTACACCTTC. Translation gives CASSREYYGYTF. The chain combines TRBV2 with TRBJ1-2; D gene uncertain. The length of the CDR3 is 12 residues. The germline V gene has CDR1 SNHLY and CDR2 FYNNEI. The germline V and J ends were trimmed by 6 bases and 3 bases, with 8 bases remaining between them.

This chain uses TRBV6-5 with TRBJ2-2, with 9 bases that match TRBD2. V dropped 4 bases and J dropped 7; count of bases not matched to a gene: 7. The germline V gene has CDR1 MNHEY and CDR2 SVGAGI. This CDR3 is 15 amino acids long. The CDR3 sequence is CASSLWTSVSGELFF. The DNA of the CDR3 is TGTGCCAGCAGTTTATGGACTAGCGTGAGCGGGGAGCTGTTTTTT.

The chain links TRBV11-3 to TRBJ2-1; possibly TRBD2 for D (6 bases). From germline, CDR1 is SGHNT and CDR2 YENEEA. V lost 0 bases to trimming and J lost 10 bases, with 16 bases between them. CDR3 size: 15 residues. The CDR3 sequence is CASSLESGSGGEQFF. CDR3 in DNA: TGTGCCAGCAGCTTAGAGTCTGGGAGCGGAGGGGAGCAGTTCTTC.

The rearrangement links TRBV5-1 to TRBJ2-2; D is unclear. The V end lost 2 bases, the J end lost 0 bases, and 11 bases lay between the germline ends. CDR3 length: 16 amino acids. Germline V gene data show CDR1 as SGHRS and CDR2 as YFSETQ. The CDR3 region has the DNA TGCGCCAGCAGCTTTTTAGTACAGCCGAACACCGGGGAGCTGTTTTTT. It codes for CASSFLVQPNTGELFF.

The chain links TRBV10-2 to TRBJ2-7; D may be TRBD2 (5 bases). Trimming took 10 bases from V and 4 from J, leaving 17 bases between them. Germline CDR1 and CDR2: WSHSY and SAAADI. The CDR3 loop spans 13 amino acids. Written as DNA, the CDR3 is TGCGCCACCCGCGGGTTGGGAACGTACGAGCAGTACTTC. Its protein product is CATRGLGTYEQYF.